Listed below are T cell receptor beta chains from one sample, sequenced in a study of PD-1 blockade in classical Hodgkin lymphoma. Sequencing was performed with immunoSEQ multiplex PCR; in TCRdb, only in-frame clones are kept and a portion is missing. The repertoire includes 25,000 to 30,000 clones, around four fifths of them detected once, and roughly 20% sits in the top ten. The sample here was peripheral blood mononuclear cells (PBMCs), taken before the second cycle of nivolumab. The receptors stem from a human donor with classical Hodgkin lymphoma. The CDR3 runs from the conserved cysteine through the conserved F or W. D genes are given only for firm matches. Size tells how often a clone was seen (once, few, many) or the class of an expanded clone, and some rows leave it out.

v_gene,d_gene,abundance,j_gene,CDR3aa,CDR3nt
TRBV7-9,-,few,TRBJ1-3,CASSPQGGNSGNTIYF,TGTGCCAGCAGCCCACAGGGAGGGAACTCTGGAAACACCATATATTTT
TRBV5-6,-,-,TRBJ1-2,CASSLAYRKYGYTF,TGTGCCAGCAGCTTGGCTTACAGGAAGTATGGCTACACCTTC
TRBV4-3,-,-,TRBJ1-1,CASSQVTATEAFF,TGCGCCAGCAGCCAAGTTACAGCTACCGAAGCTTTCTTT
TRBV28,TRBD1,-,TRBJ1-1,CASDTLGQGDTEAFF,TGTGCCAGTGATACTTTGGGACAGGGAGACACTGAAGCTTTCTTT
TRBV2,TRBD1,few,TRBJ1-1,CASTAGTGGFGTEAFF,TGTGCCAGCACCGCCGGGACAGGGGGCTTCGGGACTGAAGCTTTCTTT
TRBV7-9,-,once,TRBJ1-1,CASSLLRTVNTEAFF,TGTGCCAGCAGCTTATTGCGGACGGTGAACACTGAAGCTTTCTTT
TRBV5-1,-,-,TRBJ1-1,CASSLGGPAEAFF,TGCGCCAGCAGCTTGGGGGGGCCGGCTGAAGCTTTCTTT
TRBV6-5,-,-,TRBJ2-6,CASSLEGIAGANVLTF,TGTGCCAGCAGTTTGGAGGGCATCGCTGGGGCCAACGTCCTGACTTTC
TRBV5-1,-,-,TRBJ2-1,CASAWAASYNEQFF,TGCGCCAGCGCCTGGGCAGCCTCCTACAATGAGCAGTTCTTC
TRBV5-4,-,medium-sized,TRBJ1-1,CASSLRRNTEAFF,TGTGCCAGCAGCTTGAGGAGGAACACTGAAGCTTTCTTT
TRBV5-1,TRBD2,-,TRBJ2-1,CASSLGLAGGLYNEQFF,TGCGCCAGCAGCTTGGGTTTAGCGGGGGGCTTATACAATGAGCAGTTCTTC
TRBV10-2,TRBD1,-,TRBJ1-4,CASRRTGNNEKLFF,TGCGCCAGTCGGCGGACAGGGAATAATGAAAAACTGTTTTTT
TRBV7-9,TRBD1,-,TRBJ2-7,CASSTGGTYEQYF,TGTGCCAGCAGCACAGGGGGGACCTACGAGCAGTACTTC
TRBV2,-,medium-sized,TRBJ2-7,CASSDRGYVSYEQYF,TGTGCCAGCAGTGACAGGGGCTACGTCTCCTACGAGCAGTACTTC
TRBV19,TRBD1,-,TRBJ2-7,CASSETGARYEQYF,TGTGCCAGTAGTGAAACAGGGGCCCGCTACGAGCAGTACTTC
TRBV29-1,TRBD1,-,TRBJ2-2,CSVNRGGTGELFF,TGCAGCGTCAACAGGGGTGGGACCGGGGAGCTGTTTTTT
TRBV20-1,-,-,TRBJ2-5,CSALNLETQYF,TGCAGTGCTCTAAATCTAGAGACCCAGTACTTC
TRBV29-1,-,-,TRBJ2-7,CSVAGARARWEQYF,TGCAGCGTTGCTGGGGCCAGGGCCCGATGGGAGCAGTACTTT
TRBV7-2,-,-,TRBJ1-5,CASSLNRVINQPQHF,TGTGCCAGCAGCTTAAACAGGGTCATCAATCAGCCCCAGCATTTT
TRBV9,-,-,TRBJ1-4,CASSVFGGKGEKLFF,TGTGCCAGCAGCGTATTTGGGGGCAAGGGTGAAAAACTGTTTTTT
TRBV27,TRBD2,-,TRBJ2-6,CASSLSPLAGFSGANVLTF,TGTGCCAGCAGCTTATCCCCACTAGCGGGGTTCTCTGGGGCCAACGTCCTGACTTTC
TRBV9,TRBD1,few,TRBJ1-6,CASSRTGVNSPLHF,TGTGCCAGCAGCCGGACAGGGGTCAATTCACCCCTCCACTTT
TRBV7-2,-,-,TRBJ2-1,CASSSGGGLRFF,TGTGCCAGCAGCTCCGGCGGCGGGTTAAGGTTCTTC
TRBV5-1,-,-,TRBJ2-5,CASSPQGGETQYF,TGCGCCAGCAGCCCCCAAGGGGGAGAGACCCAGTACTTC
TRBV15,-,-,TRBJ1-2,CATSRDRPGAYGYTF,TGTGCCACCAGCAGAGATCGCCCAGGGGCCTATGGCTACACCTTC
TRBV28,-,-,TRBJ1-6,CASSPRTTYNSPLHF,TGTGCCAGCAGCCCGCGCACCACGTATAATTCACCCCTCCACTTT
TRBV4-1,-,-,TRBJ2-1,CASSQVRLTSYNEQFF,TGCGCCAGCAGCCAAGTTAGGTTGACCTCCTACAATGAGCAGTTCTTC
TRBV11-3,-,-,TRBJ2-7,CASSRDGYYEQYF,TGTGCCAGCAGCCGGGACGGCTACTACGAGCAGTACTTC
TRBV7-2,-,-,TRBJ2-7,CASSLVGSDEQYF,TGTGCCAGCAGCTTAGTAGGGAGTGACGAGCAGTACTTC
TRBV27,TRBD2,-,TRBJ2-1,CASSLLAGDEQFF,TGTGCCAGCAGTCTCCTAGCGGGGGATGAGCAGTTCTTC
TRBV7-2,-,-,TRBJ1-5,CASSWDTSNQPQHF,TGTGCCAGCAGCTGGGACACTAGCAATCAGCCCCAGCATTTT
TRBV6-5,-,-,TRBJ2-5,CASSVRGDGLGTQYF,TGTGCCAGCAGTGTCAGGGGTGACGGGCTGGGAACCCAGTACTTC
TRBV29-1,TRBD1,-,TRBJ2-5,CSASSTGGGQETQYF,TGCAGCGCAAGCTCGACAGGGGGCGGCCAAGAGACCCAGTACTTC
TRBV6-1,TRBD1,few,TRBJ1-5,CASSQDRVLTQPQHF,TGTGCCAGCAGTCAAGACAGGGTACTAACACAGCCCCAGCATTTT
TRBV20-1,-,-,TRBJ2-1,CSAIANEQFF,TGCAGTGCTATCGCCAATGAGCAGTTCTTC
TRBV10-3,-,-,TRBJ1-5,CASSAESYQPQHF,TGTGCCTCCTCGGCGGAATCCTATCAGCCCCAGCATTTT
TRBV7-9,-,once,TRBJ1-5,CASSRGNQPQHF,TGTGCCAGCAGTAGGGGAAATCAGCCCCAGCATTTT
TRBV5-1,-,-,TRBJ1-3,CASRVTSSGNTIYF,TGCGCCAGCAGAGTGACTAGCTCTGGAAACACCATATATTTT
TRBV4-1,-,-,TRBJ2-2,CASSQVRTGLLNTGELFF,TGCGCCAGCAGCCAAGTGCGCACAGGCCTTTTGAACACCGGGGAGCTGTTTTTT
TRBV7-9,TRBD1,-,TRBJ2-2,CASSPRDGDSKQNTGELFF,TGTGCCAGCAGCCCGAGAGACGGGGACAGCAAACAGAACACCGGGGAGCTGTTTTTT
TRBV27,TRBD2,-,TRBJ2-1,CASSSQTSGRNNEQFF,TGTGCCAGCAGTTCTCAGACTAGCGGGAGGAACAATGAGCAGTTCTTC
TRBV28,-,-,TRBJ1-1,CASHLTGHIPEAFF,TGTGCCAGCCACCTGACAGGTCATATACCTGAAGCTTTCTTT
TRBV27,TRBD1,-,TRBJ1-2,CASSRDRIYGYTF,TGTGCCAGCAGTCGGGACAGAATCTATGGCTACACCTTC
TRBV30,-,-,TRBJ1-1,CAWSVQGPGGTEAFF,TGTGCCTGGAGTGTACAAGGCCCGGGAGGCACTGAAGCTTTCTTT
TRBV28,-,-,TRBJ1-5,CASSLSLANQPQHF,TGTGCCAGCAGTTTATCTCTAGCTAATCAGCCCCAGCATTTT
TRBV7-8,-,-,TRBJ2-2,CASSSPRQGIEPTGELFF,TGTGCCAGCAGCTCCCCCAGGCAGGGGATCGAACCAACCGGGGAGCTGTTTTTT
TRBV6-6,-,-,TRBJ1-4,CASSSQGGRNEKLFF,TGTGCCAGCAGTTCCCAAGGAGGGCGCAATGAAAAACTGTTTTTT
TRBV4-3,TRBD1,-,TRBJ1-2,CASSQSSGATGIGYTF,TGCGCCAGCAGCCAATCAAGTGGTGCGACAGGGATCGGCTACACCTTC
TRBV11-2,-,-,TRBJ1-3,CASSRQASGNTIYF,TGTGCCAGCAGCCGACAGGCCTCTGGAAACACCATATATTTT
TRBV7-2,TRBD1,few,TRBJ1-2,CASSFQTGGFYTF,TGTGCCAGCAGCTTTCAGACAGGGGGCTTCTACACCTTC
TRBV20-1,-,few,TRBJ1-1,CSETRGSEAFF,TGCAGTGAAACGAGGGGCTCTGAAGCTTTCTTT
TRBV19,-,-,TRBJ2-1,CASRGRASLDEQFF,TGTGCCAGTAGAGGACGGGCCTCCTTGGATGAGCAGTTCTTC
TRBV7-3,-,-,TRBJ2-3,CASSLSRTDTQYF,TGTGCCAGCAGCTTAAGCCGCACAGATACGCAGTATTTT
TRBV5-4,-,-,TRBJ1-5,CASSASGSNQPQHF,TGTGCCAGCAGCGCCTCTGGGAGCAATCAGCCCCAGCATTTT
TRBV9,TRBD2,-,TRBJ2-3,CASIAGLSTDTQYF,TGTGCCAGCATAGCGGGGCTTAGCACAGATACGCAGTATTTT
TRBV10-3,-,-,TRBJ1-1,CATVRDLNTEAFF,TGTGCCACGGTCAGGGACCTTAACACTGAAGCTTTCTTT
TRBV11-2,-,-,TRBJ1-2,CASRPIRDLGYTF,TGTGCCAGCAGACCAATCAGGGACCTCGGCTACACCTTC